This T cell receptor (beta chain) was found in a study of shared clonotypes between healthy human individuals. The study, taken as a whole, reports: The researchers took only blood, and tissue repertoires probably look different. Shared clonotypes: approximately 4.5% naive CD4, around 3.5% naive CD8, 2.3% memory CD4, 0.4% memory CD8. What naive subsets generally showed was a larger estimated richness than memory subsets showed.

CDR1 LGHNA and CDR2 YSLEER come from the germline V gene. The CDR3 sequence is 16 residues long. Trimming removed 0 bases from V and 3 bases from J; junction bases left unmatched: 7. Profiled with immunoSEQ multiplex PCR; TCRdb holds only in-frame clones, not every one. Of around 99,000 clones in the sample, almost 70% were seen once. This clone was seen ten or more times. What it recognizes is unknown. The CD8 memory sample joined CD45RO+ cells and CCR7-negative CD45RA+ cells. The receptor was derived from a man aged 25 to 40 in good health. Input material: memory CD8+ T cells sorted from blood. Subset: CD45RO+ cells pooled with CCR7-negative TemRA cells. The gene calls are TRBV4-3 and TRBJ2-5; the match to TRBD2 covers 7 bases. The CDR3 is CASSQDGRGTEETQYF. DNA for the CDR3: TGCGCCAGCAGCCAAGACGGGCGGGGGACTGAAGAGACCCAGTACTTC.